This T cell receptor beta chain was profiled in a study of shared clonotypes between healthy human individuals. Worth noting for this clone: Its target is not known.

Overall study findings and caveats: Several donors had 4% to 5% of their naive CD4 clonotypes in common.

CDR3 length: 14 amino acids. The trim removed 3 bases at V and 7 bases at J, leaving 5 bases unmatched. Germline CDR1 KGHSH, CDR2 LQKENI. Healthy HIV-negative adults with no recent acute infections or vaccinations were recruited as donors. Per the original methods: ImmunoSEQ junction-only sequences lacked quality scores, so their filtering differed. The data were produced by immunoSEQ multiplex PCR, yet TCRdb's version contains in-frame clones alone and is incomplete. That table gives V, J and clone size, and the DNA gave D and trimming. The sample lists hundreds of thousands of clones, less than 85% occurring once.

The receptor was derived from a woman in her 30s in good health. The sequenced sample consisted of memory CD4+ T cells sorted from blood. Indicated subset: CD45RA-negative fraction. This chain joins TRBV18 and TRBJ1-4, with 7 bases fitting TRBD1. The CDR3 nucleotides are TGTGCCAGCTCACCCGGGACAGCTGGTGAAAAACTGTTTTTT. Translated: CASSPGTAGEKLFF.